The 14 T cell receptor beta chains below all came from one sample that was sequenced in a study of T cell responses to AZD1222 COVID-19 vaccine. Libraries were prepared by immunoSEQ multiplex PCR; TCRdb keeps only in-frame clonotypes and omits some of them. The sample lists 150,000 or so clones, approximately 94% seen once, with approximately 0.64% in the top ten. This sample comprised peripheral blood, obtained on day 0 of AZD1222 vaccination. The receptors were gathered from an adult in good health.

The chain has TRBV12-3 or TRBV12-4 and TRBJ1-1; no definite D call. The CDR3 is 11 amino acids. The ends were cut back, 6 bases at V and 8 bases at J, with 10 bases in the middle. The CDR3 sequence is CASRPEGEAFF. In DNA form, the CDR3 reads TGTGCCAGCAGGCCGGAGGGCGAAGCTTTCTTT.

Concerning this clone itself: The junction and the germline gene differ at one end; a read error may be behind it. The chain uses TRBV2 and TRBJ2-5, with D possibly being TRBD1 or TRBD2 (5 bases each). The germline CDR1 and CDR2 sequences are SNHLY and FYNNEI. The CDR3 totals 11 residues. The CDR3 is CASSNRGPEDF. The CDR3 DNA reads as TGTGCCAGCAGCAACCGGGGCCCGGAGGACTTC.

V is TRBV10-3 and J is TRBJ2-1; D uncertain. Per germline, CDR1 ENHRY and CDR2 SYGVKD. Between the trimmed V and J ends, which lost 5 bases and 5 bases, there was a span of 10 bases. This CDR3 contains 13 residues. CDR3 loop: CAISSPVNNEQFF. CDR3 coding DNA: TGTGCCATCAGTAGTCCAGTGAACAATGAGCAGTTCTTC.

The DNA of the CDR3 is TGTGCCAGCAGCGGGACTAGCGGGAGTAATGAGCAGTTCTTC. Translation gives CASSGTSGSNEQFF. The genes are TRBV27 and TRBJ2-1, with TRBD2 matching over 14 bases. There are 14 residues in the CDR3. From germline, CDR1 is MNHEY and CDR2 SMNVEV (reference sequence). V was clipped by 6 bases and J by 7 bases; unmatched bases: 2.

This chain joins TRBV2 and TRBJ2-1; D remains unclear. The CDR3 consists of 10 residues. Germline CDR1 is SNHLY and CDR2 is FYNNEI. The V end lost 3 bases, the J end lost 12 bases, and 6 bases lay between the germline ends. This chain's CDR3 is CASSERLQFF. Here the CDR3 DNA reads TGTGCCAGCAGTGAGAGGTTGCAGTTCTTC.

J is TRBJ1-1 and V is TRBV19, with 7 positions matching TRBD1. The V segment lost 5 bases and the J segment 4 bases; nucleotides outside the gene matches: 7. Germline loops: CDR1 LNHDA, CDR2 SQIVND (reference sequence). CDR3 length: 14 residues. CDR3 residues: CASSSAGGVTEAFF. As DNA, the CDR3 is TGTGCCAGTAGTTCAGCAGGGGGGGTCACTGAAGCTTTCTTT.

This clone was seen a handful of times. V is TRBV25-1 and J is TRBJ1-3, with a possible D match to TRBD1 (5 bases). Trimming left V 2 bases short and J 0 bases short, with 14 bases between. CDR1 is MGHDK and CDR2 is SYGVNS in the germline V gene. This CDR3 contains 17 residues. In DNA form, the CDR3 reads TGTGCCAGCAGTGAAGGGGGAGAACATTACTCTGGAAACACCATATATTTT. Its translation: CASSEGGEHYSGNTIYF.

This CDR3 reads CASRRTGTGEQYF. The CDR3 DNA is TGTGCCAGCAGGCGGACAGGGACGGGAGAGCAGTACTTC. The genes are TRBV2 and TRBJ2-7, with 8 bases that match TRBD1. Germline CDR1 SNHLY, CDR2 FYNNEI. The CDR3 loop spans 13 amino acids. Unmatched junction bases numbered 8, after V lost 6 bases and J lost 7 bases.

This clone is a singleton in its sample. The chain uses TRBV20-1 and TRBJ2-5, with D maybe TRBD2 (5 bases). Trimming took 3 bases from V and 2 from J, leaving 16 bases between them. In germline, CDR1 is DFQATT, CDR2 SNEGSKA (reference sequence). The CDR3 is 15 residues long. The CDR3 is CSASPPTERQETQYF. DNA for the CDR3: TGCAGTGCTAGTCCCCCGACTGAGCGGCAAGAGACCCAGTACTTC.

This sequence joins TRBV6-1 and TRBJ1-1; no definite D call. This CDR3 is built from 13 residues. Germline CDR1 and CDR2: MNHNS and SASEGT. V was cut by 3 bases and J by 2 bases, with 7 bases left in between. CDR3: CASSDTLNTEAFF. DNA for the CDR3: TGTGCCAGCAGTGACACCCTAAACACTGAAGCTTTCTTT.

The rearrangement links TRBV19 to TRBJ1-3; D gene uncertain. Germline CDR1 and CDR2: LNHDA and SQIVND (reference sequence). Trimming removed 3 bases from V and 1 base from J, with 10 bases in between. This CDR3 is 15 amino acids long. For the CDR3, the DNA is TGTGCCAGTAGTATCTCGGCGGTGTCTGGAAACACCATATATTTT. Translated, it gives CASSISAVSGNTIYF.

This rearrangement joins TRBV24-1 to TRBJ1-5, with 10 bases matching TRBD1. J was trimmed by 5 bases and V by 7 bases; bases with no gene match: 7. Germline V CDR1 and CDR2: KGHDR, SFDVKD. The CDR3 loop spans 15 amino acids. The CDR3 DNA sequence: TGTGCCACCAGCCCCGGGACAGGGGAGGATCAGCCCCAGCATTTT. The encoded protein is CATSPGTGEDQPQHF.

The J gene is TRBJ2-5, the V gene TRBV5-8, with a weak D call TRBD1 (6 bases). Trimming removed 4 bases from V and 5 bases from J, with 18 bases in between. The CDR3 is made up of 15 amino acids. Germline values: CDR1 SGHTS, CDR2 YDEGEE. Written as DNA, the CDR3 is TGTGCCAGCAGCGCAAAAGGTGGAGGACAGGAGACCCAGTACTTC. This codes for CASSAKGGGQETQYF.

CDR3 in DNA: TGTGCCAGCGGGACAGACAATCAGCCCCAGCATTTT. Protein: CASGTDNQPQHF. J is TRBJ1-5 and V is TRBV2, with TRBD1 matching over 7 bases. The ends lost 8 bases at V and 3 bases at J; junction bases unmatched: 1. Germline CDR1 SNHLY, CDR2 FYNNEI. The CDR3 has 12 residues.